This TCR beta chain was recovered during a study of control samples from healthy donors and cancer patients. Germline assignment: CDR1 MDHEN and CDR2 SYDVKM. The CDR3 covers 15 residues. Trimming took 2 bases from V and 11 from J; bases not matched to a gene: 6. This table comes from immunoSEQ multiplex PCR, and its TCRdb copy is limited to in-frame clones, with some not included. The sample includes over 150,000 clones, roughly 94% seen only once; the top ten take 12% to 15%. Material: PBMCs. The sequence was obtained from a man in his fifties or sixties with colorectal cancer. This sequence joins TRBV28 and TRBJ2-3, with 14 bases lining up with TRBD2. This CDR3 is CASSLAGTSGGLQYF. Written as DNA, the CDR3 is TGTGCCAGCAGTTTAGCCGGGACTAGCGGGGGCCTGCAGTATTTT. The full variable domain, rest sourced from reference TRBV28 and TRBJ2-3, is DVKVTQSSRYLVKRTGEKVFLECVQDMDHENMFWYRQDPGLGLRLIYFSYDVKMKEKGDIPEGYSVSREKKERFSLILESASTNQTSMYLCASSLAGTSGGLQYFGPGTRLTVL.